A selection of T cell receptor beta chains follows, all from one sample in a study of OX40 agonist ivuxolimab in advanced cancers. Assay used: immunoSEQ multiplex PCR; TCRdb lists only in-frame clones, some missing. Among about 55,000 clones listed, roughly three quarters were seen once. The sample in question was CD4+ or CD8+ T cells sorted from blood, obtained in a trial of the OX40 agonist ivuxolimab. These receptors all stem from an adult with an advanced solid tumor such as melanoma, head and neck, liver or kidney cancer. CDR3s include the opening cysteine and the closing phenylalanine or tryptophan. D genes are given only for firm matches. Not every row has a clone size; where given, it reads once, few, many or a size class.

j_call: TRBJ1-4
d_call: -
clone_size: -
cdr3_length: 14
v_call: TRBV7-2
cdr3_aa: CASSLGSTNEKLFF
cdr3_nt: TGTGCCAGCAGCTTAGGGTCAACTAATGAAAAACTGTTTTTT

j_call: TRBJ1-4
d_call: -
clone_size: -
cdr3_length: 15
v_call: TRBV18
cdr3_aa: CASSDFQGLGEKLFF
cdr3_nt: TGTGCCAGCTCCGACTTCCAGGGGTTGGGTGAAAAACTGTTTTTT

j_call: TRBJ1-5
d_call: -
clone_size: -
cdr3_length: 16
v_call: TRBV5-5
cdr3_aa: CASSIRTGGSNQPQHF
cdr3_nt: TGTGCCAGCAGCATACGGACCGGGGGCAGCAATCAGCCCCAGCATTTT

j_call: TRBJ1-6
d_call: TRBD1
clone_size: -
cdr3_length: 19
v_call: TRBV28
cdr3_aa: CASSLGPGQANSYNSPLHF
cdr3_nt: TGTGCCAGCAGTTTAGGTCCGGGACAGGCTAACTCCTATAATTCACCCCTCCACTTT

j_call: TRBJ2-2
d_call: TRBD2
clone_size: -
cdr3_length: 15
v_call: TRBV28
cdr3_aa: CASRLAGVETGELFF
cdr3_nt: TGTGCCAGCCGGCTAGCGGGAGTGGAGACCGGGGAGCTGTTTTTT

j_call: TRBJ2-7
d_call: -
clone_size: -
cdr3_length: 16
v_call: TRBV5-6
cdr3_aa: CASSLAGIGQAYEQYF
cdr3_nt: TGTGCCAGCAGCTTGGCCGGTATAGGGCAAGCCTACGAGCAGTACTTC

j_call: TRBJ1-1
d_call: -
clone_size: few
cdr3_length: 12
v_call: TRBV18
cdr3_aa: CASSTGSPEAFF
cdr3_nt: TGTGCCAGCTCCACCGGAAGTCCTGAAGCTTTCTTT

j_call: TRBJ1-3
d_call: -
clone_size: -
cdr3_length: 14
v_call: TRBV7-2
cdr3_aa: CASSRDTSGNTIYF
cdr3_nt: TGTGCCAGCAGCAGAGACACCTCTGGAAACACCATATATTTT

j_call: TRBJ2-7
d_call: TRBD2
clone_size: -
cdr3_length: 12
v_call: TRBV6-5
cdr3_aa: CATFGGGSEQYF
cdr3_nt: TGTGCCACCTTCGGGGGGGGCTCCGAGCAGTACTTC

j_call: TRBJ1-1
d_call: -
clone_size: -
cdr3_length: 11
v_call: TRBV25-1
cdr3_aa: CASSLLTEAFF
cdr3_nt: TGTGCCAGCAGTCTTCTCACTGAAGCTTTCTTT

j_call: TRBJ2-7
d_call: TRBD1
clone_size: -
cdr3_length: 15
v_call: TRBV13
cdr3_aa: CASSSYRDRDREQYF
cdr3_nt: TGTGCCAGCAGCTCTTACCGGGACAGGGACCGCGAGCAGTACTTC

j_call: TRBJ2-5
d_call: TRBD1
clone_size: -
cdr3_length: 16
v_call: TRBV14
cdr3_aa: CASSLLGTVVQETQYF
cdr3_nt: TGTGCCAGCAGCCTTCTCGGGACAGTCGTTCAAGAGACCCAGTACTTC

j_call: TRBJ1-1
d_call: TRBD1
clone_size: -
cdr3_length: 14
v_call: TRBV27
cdr3_aa: CASSRGTGGTEAFF
cdr3_nt: TGTGCCAGCAGCCGAGGGACAGGGGGCACTGAAGCTTTCTTT

j_call: TRBJ1-1
d_call: -
clone_size: -
cdr3_length: 12
v_call: TRBV28
cdr3_aa: CASGALNTEAFF
cdr3_nt: TGTGCCAGCGGGGCACTGAACACTGAAGCTTTCTTT

j_call: TRBJ1-5
d_call: -
clone_size: -
cdr3_length: 15
v_call: TRBV19
cdr3_aa: CASSPLRGASQPQHF
cdr3_nt: TGTGCCAGTAGTCCCCTGAGGGGGGCTTCTCAGCCCCAGCATTTT

j_call: TRBJ1-1
d_call: -
clone_size: -
cdr3_length: 14
v_call: TRBV5-4
cdr3_aa: CASSLDTYYTEAFF
cdr3_nt: TGTGCCAGCAGCTTGGACACTTACTACACTGAAGCTTTCTTT

j_call: TRBJ2-3
d_call: -
clone_size: -
cdr3_length: 17
v_call: TRBV7-9
cdr3_aa: CASSLKGGFGITDTQYF
cdr3_nt: TGTGCCAGCAGCTTAAAGGGTGGCTTTGGGATCACAGATACGCAGTATTTT

j_call: TRBJ2-6
d_call: -
clone_size: once
cdr3_length: 14
v_call: TRBV5-1
cdr3_aa: CASSFNNGANVLTF
cdr3_nt: TGCGCCAGCAGCTTCAATAATGGGGCCAACGTCCTGACTTTC

j_call: TRBJ2-1
d_call: TRBD2
clone_size: -
cdr3_length: 17
v_call: TRBV19
cdr3_aa: CASSIIWASGGFNEQFF
cdr3_nt: TGTGCCAGTAGTATTATATGGGCTAGCGGGGGGTTCAATGAGCAGTTCTTC

j_call: TRBJ1-5
d_call: -
clone_size: -
cdr3_length: 15
v_call: TRBV19
cdr3_aa: CASSIGGGSNQPQHF
cdr3_nt: TGTGCCAGTAGTATCGGGGGGGGGAGCAATCAGCCCCAGCATTTT

j_call: TRBJ1-1
d_call: -
clone_size: -
cdr3_length: 16
v_call: TRBV9
cdr3_aa: CASSVKTANRNTEAFF
cdr3_nt: TGTGCCAGCAGCGTAAAGACAGCAAACCGGAACACTGAAGCTTTCTTT

j_call: TRBJ1-2
d_call: TRBD1
clone_size: -
cdr3_length: 13
v_call: TRBV9
cdr3_aa: CASSVGQNYGYTF
cdr3_nt: TGTGCCAGCAGCGTGGGACAGAACTATGGCTACACCTTC

j_call: TRBJ2-5
d_call: -
clone_size: -
cdr3_length: 15
v_call: TRBV7-8
cdr3_aa: CASSSLRGAQETQYF
cdr3_nt: TGTGCCAGCAGCTCTTTACGCGGGGCCCAGGAGACCCAGTACTTC

j_call: TRBJ1-2
d_call: -
clone_size: -
cdr3_length: 13
v_call: TRBV12-1
cdr3_aa: CASSWPRDYGYTF
cdr3_nt: TGTGCCAGCAGCTGGCCCCGGGACTATGGCTACACCTTC

j_call: TRBJ2-7
d_call: -
clone_size: -
cdr3_length: 14
v_call: TRBV6-6
cdr3_aa: CASSYGRWTYEQYF
cdr3_nt: TGTGCCAGCAGTTACGGTCGTTGGACCTACGAGCAGTACTTC

j_call: TRBJ1-2
d_call: -
clone_size: -
cdr3_length: 15
v_call: TRBV28
cdr3_aa: CASSLYGRGNYGYTF
cdr3_nt: TGTGCCAGCAGTTTATACGGGCGGGGGAACTATGGCTACACCTTC

j_call: TRBJ1-1
d_call: -
clone_size: -
cdr3_length: 12
v_call: TRBV29-1
cdr3_aa: CSVERLNTEAFF
cdr3_nt: TGCAGCGTTGAGCGGTTGAACACTGAAGCTTTCTTT

j_call: TRBJ2-2
d_call: -
clone_size: few
cdr3_length: 14
v_call: TRBV18
cdr3_aa: CASSPVGDTGELFF
cdr3_nt: TGTGCCAGCTCACCAGTGGGAGACACCGGGGAGCTGTTTTTT

j_call: TRBJ2-7
d_call: -
clone_size: once
cdr3_length: 12
v_call: TRBV10-2
cdr3_aa: CASSESWYEQYF
cdr3_nt: TGCGCCAGCAGTGAGTCGTGGTACGAGCAGTACTTC

j_call: TRBJ2-2
d_call: -
clone_size: -
cdr3_length: 15
v_call: TRBV21-1
cdr3_aa: CASRRLRTGPWELFF
cdr3_nt: TGTGCCAGCAGACGCCTAAGGACAGGGCCATGGGAGCTGTTTTTT

j_call: TRBJ1-2
d_call: -
clone_size: -
cdr3_length: 13
v_call: TRBV5-1
cdr3_aa: CASSLAADYGYTF
cdr3_nt: TGCGCCAGCAGCTTGGCGGCAGATTATGGCTACACCTTC